Listed below are T cell receptor beta chains from one sample, sequenced in a study of naive CD8 T cells in extremely preterm neonates. The protocol was immunoSEQ multiplex PCR, while the TCRdb copy is restricted to in-frame clones and leaves out a portion. Seen here are about 5,500 clones, about 97% observed once, and the top ten hold 0.65% to 0.85%. The sample comprised naive CD8+ T cells from blood. The receptors come from a human donor in good health. Both conserved end residues are part of each CDR3. Fields, in order: J gene, V gene, CDR3 protein.

TRBJ1-2	TRBV19	CASSIGQSYGYTF
TRBJ2-1	TRBV2	CASSAPGLATYNEQFF
TRBJ2-3	TRBV7-9	CASSPSGGAENTQYF
TRBJ2-5	TRBV6-5	CASSLLAEYNQETQYF
TRBJ1-2	TRBV6-1	CASSEPVGQSYGYTF
TRBJ1-2	TRBV11-1	CASSPGSVNYGYTF
TRBJ2-5	TRBV7-9	CASSVDRDLYF
TRBJ2-5	TRBV29-1	CSVEDQPSGGSWETQYF
TRBJ1-2	TRBV4-1	CASSRTTGGDYGYTF
TRBJ1-5	TRBV7-6	CASSPTYSNQPQHF
TRBJ2-2	TRBV27	CASNPGTKNTGELFF
TRBJ1-2	TRBV5-6	CASSLAGDNYGYTF
TRBJ1-2	TRBV13	CASTLLAGGGSGYTF
TRBJ1-2	TRBV4-1	CASSHGGTLNYGYTF
TRBJ1-2	TRBV28	CASSFFNRGRGYTF
TRBJ2-1	TRBV4-2	CASSLQQGNNEQFF
TRBJ2-7	TRBV4-3	CASSQAGGRGEQYF
TRBJ1-1	TRBV5-6	CASSPRTGGYYTEAFF
TRBJ1-1	TRBV5-1	CASSPGDRPYTEAFF
TRBJ2-1	TRBV7-2	CASSILGASEQFF
TRBJ1-5	TRBV4-1	CASSQSGGYPSNQPQHF
TRBJ1-4	TRBV7-6	CASSLDREEKLFF
TRBJ1-5	TRBV4-1	CASSQRTGGGQPQHF
TRBJ2-3	TRBV10-3	CAISEQGVTDTQYF
TRBJ2-7	TRBV2	CASSEARAGASYEQYF
TRBJ1-2	TRBV15	CATSRPHREGVNYGYTF
TRBJ2-5	TRBV4-1	CASSTSGGAIEETQYF
TRBJ2-1	TRBV7-6	CASSPQAGRGGNEQFF
TRBJ2-7	TRBV11-2	CASSPAPAGSYEQYF
TRBJ2-5	TRBV6-5	CASSWQGETQYF
TRBJ1-2	TRBV9	CASSGTRDYGYTF
TRBJ2-1	TRBV28	CASSLRQGLVPHEQFF
TRBJ2-7	TRBV7-6	CASSLAQTGGEQYF
TRBJ2-7	TRBV7-8	CASSLPDRTDEQYF
TRBJ2-1	TRBV4-1	CASSQEANRLGYNEQFF
TRBJ1-1	TRBV19	CASSPPWGQLNTEAFF
TRBJ1-4	TRBV28	CASSQRRAPFSEKLFF
TRBJ2-3	TRBV29-1	CSVDFFPDTQYF
TRBJ2-5	TRBV19	CASRGTQETQYF
TRBJ1-1	TRBV5-6	CASGWWDGGTEAFF
TRBJ1-3	TRBV7-6	CASSNPPGYGGNTIYF
TRBJ2-3	TRBV4-1	CASSQDQRDTQYF
TRBJ1-3	TRBV4-1	CASSEPGQGLYGNTIYF
TRBJ1-1	TRBV14	CASSQDLGQGMWAEAFF
TRBJ2-5	TRBV7-9	CASSPRQFPQETQYF
TRBJ1-1	TRBV4-1	CASSLTMVNTEAFF
TRBJ2-5	TRBV13	CASSPLGQGSLETQYF
TRBJ1-6	TRBV2	CATRSSPSSYNSPLHF
TRBJ1-1	TRBV4-3	CASSQEGGLLNTEAFF
TRBJ2-5	TRBV27	CASSLSLGGLGETQYF
TRBJ2-7	TRBV27	CASSLDRDRGHYEQYF
TRBJ1-1	TRBV27	CASSLGAGGVNTEAFF
TRBJ2-3	TRBV5-6	CASSLAVTQYF
TRBJ2-2	TRBV10-1	CASSESTGGDNTGELFF
TRBJ1-6	TRBV10-1	CASSEDVGQGLNSLHF